What follows are 4 T cell receptor beta chains derived from one specimen sequenced in a study of T cells after yellow fever vaccination. Each CDR3 protein gets one entry after TCRdb re-called the 5' RACE reads with MiXCR. The table lists 140,000 to 150,000 distinct CDR3 sequences, about 7% of them singletons, with about 0.6% in the top ten. The source material was CD4+ T cells sorted from PBMCs, sampled 10 days after the yellow fever booster vaccination. These receptor sequences come from a man aged 30-40 years who received the YFV17D yellow fever vaccine.

This CDR3 reads CASSPAAGATTEAFF. The CDR3 region has the DNA TGTGCCAGCAGTCCCGCGGCAGGGGCGACCACTGAAGCTTTCTTT. J is TRBJ1-1 and V is TRBV27, with a tentative D call TRBD1 (6 bases). Germline CDR1 and CDR2: MNHEY and SMNVEV (reference sequence). The CDR3 sequence is 15 residues long. V lost 5 bases and J 4 bases, leaving 17 bases between the germline ends.

In this sample, this clonotype turned up many times. The rearrangement links TRBV20-1 to TRBJ2-3; D tentatively reads TRBD1 or TRBD2 (6 bases each). CDR3 length: 14 amino acids. CDR1 is DFQATT, CDR2 SNEGSKA, per germline (reference sequence). V was clipped by 4 bases and J by 2 bases, with 13 bases between them. DNA for the CDR3: TGCAGTGCTAAAAGGGGGGCCGTCACAGATACGCAGTATTTT. This gives the protein CSAKRGAVTDTQYF.

V is TRBV7-2 and J is TRBJ2-5; 9 bases map to TRBD2. The CDR3 runs 17 residues. The V segment lost 5 bases and the J segment 5 bases; nucleotides outside the gene matches: 15. Germline lookup yields CDR1 SGHTA and CDR2 FQGNSA. The CDR3, as DNA: TGTGCCAGCAGCCCCCCCCGGGGCGGGAGGGTTGGGGAGACCCAGTACTTC. Translating it yields CASSPPRGGRVGETQYF.

This clonotype was counted many times. This rearrangement joins TRBV14 to TRBJ1-2; 7 bases fit TRBD1. The germline gives CDR1 SGHDN, CDR2 FVKESK. The CDR3 is made up of 14 amino acids. Trimming took 0 bases from V and 7 from J; bases not matched to a gene: 5. CDR3 in amino acids: CASSQEARGVGYTF. In DNA form, the CDR3 reads TGTGCCAGCAGCCAAGAAGCCAGGGGGGTTGGCTACACCTTC.